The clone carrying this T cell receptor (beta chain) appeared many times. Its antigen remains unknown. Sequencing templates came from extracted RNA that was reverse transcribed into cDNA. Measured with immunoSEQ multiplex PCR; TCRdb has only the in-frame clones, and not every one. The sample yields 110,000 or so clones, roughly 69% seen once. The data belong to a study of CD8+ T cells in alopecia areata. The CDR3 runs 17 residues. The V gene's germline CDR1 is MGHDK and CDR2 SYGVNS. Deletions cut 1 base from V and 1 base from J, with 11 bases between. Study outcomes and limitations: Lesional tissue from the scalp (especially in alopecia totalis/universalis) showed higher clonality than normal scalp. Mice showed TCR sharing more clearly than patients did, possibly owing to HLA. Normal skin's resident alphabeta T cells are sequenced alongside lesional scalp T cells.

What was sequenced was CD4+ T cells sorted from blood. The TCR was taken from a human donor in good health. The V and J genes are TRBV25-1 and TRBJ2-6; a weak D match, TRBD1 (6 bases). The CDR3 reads CASSESQGKSGANVLTF. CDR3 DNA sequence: TGTGCCAGCAGTGAATCGCAGGGGAAGTCTGGGGCCAACGTCCTGACTTTC.